Below, 25 T cell receptor beta chains from the same sample are listed, as sequenced in a study of shared clonotypes between healthy human individuals. CD8 cells classed as naive were CD45RO-negative and positively selected for CCR7, excluding terminally differentiated effector memory CD45RA+ cells. TCRdb's copy holds only in-frame clones and misses some; the assay was immunoSEQ multiplex PCR. This repertoire shows almost 700,000 clones, about 90% found once; its top ten account for about 24%. Sequences were obtained from naive CD8+ T cells sorted from blood. The receptors originated from a man aged 25 to 40 in good health.

This rearrangement joins TRBV7-8 to TRBJ2-3, with 7 positions matching TRBD2. The germline CDR1 and CDR2 sequences are SGHVS and FQNEAQ. J lost 12 bases, V lost 1 base, and 7 bases had no gene match. This CDR3 comprises 13 residues. CDR3 nucleotide sequence: TGTGCCAGCAGCTTAGGCCGTCGGGACTATCAGTATTTT. Translated: CASSLGRRDYQYF.

This clone came up once. V usage is TRBV7-6 and J usage is TRBJ2-7; D may be TRBD1 (6 bases). Germline values: CDR1 SGHVS, CDR2 FNYEAQ. The CDR3 totals 14 residues. Trimming cost V 1 base and J 6 bases, with 13 bases left between them. CDR3 amino acids: CASSLVRSGAEQYF. CDR3 nucleotides: TGTGCCAGCAGCTTAGTAAGGTCAGGGGCCGAGCAGTACTTC.

CDR3 loop: CASSDPGLGTETQYF. In nucleotides, the CDR3 is TGTGCCAGCAGCGACCCGGGACTCGGGACGGAGACCCAGTACTTC. The chain couples TRBV6-1 to TRBJ2-5; possibly TRBD2 for D (6 bases). CDR3 length: 15 amino acids. Trimming left V 6 bases short and J 5 bases short, with 19 bases between. The germline V gene encodes CDR1 MNHNS and CDR2 SASEGT.

This clone came up once. The gene calls are TRBV27 and TRBJ2-5; D is tentatively TRBD1 or TRBD2 (7 bases each). The length of the CDR3 is 15 residues. The germline gives CDR1 MNHEY, CDR2 SMNVEV (reference sequence). Trimming left V 7 bases short and J 5 bases short, with 20 bases between. The chain's CDR3 is CASTPAGQRRETQYF. The CDR3 coding sequence is TGTGCCAGCACCCCAGCGGGACAGCGCCGGGAGACCCAGTACTTC.

The chain links TRBV27 to TRBJ2-1; 11 bases are a match to TRBD2. V lost 7 bases to trimming and J lost 6 bases; unmatched junction nucleotides: 2. This CDR3 is 13 amino acids long. CDR1 is MNHEY and CDR2 is SMNVEV in the germline V gene (reference sequence). The CDR3 DNA is TGTGCCAGCACTAGCGGGAGGATCAATGAGCAGTTCTTC. Translation: CASTSGRINEQFF.

The gene calls are TRBV28 and TRBJ2-7, with D perhaps TRBD1 (5 bases). The CDR3 totals 13 residues. The ends were cut back, 1 base at V and 6 bases at J, with 10 bases in the middle. Germline assignment: CDR1 MDHEN and CDR2 SYDVKM. The chain's CDR3 is CASSLYGALEQYF. The CDR3 coding sequence is TGTGCCAGCAGTTTATATGGGGCTCTCGAGCAGTACTTC.

The chain uses TRBV7-8 and TRBJ2-7; 7 nucleotides line up with TRBD2. The length of the CDR3 is 15 residues. Germline V CDR1 and CDR2: SGHVS, FQNEAQ. Losses at the gene ends were 3 bases for V and 3 bases for J; bases not matched to a gene: 8. The CDR3 DNA reads TGTGCCAGCAGCTTTCGGAGCGGGAAAGTCTACGAGCAGTACTTC. Translating gives CASSFRSGKVYEQYF.

The chain uses TRBV9 and TRBJ1-6; D not certain. The CDR3 totals 12 residues. Germline V gene sequence: CDR1 SGDLS, CDR2 YYNGEE. V lost 1 base and J lost 15, with 11 bases in between. CDR3 nucleotides: TGTGCCAGCAGCGTATGGGGAGACCACCTCCACTTT. Its protein product is CASSVWGDHLHF.

The rearrangement links TRBV7-2 to TRBJ2-7; no definite D call. Trimming pared 8 bases from V and 0 bases from J, leaving 14 bases between. The CDR3 runs to 14 residues. Germline V CDR1 and CDR2: SGHTA, FQGNSA. CDR3 bases: TGTGCCAGCGTGGACGGGTCCCGCTCCTACGAGCAGTACTTC. Translating gives CASVDGSRSYEQYF. The variable domain in full, with the rest retrieved from reference TRBV7-2 and TRBJ2-7, is GAGVSQSPSNKVTEKGKDVELRCDPISGHTALYWYRQSLGQGLEFLIYFQGNSAPDKSGLPSDRFSAERTGGSVSTLTIQRTQQEDSAVYLCASVDGSRSYEQYFGPGTRLTVT.

This chain uses TRBV19 with TRBJ2-3; 9 positions match TRBD2. Germline CDR1 LNHDA, CDR2 SQIVND (reference sequence). V lost 0 bases to trimming and J lost 0 bases; unmatched junction nucleotides: 4. The CDR3 spans 17 residues. CDR3 region: CASSIDLLAGSTDTQYF. The CDR3 DNA sequence: TGTGCCAGTAGTATAGATCTACTAGCGGGTAGCACAGATACGCAGTATTTT.

The CDR3 region has the DNA TGTGCCAGCAGCCCATACAGGGGATGGAACACTGAAGCTTTCTTT. This translates into CASSPYRGWNTEAFF. The chain carries TRBV28 and TRBJ1-1, with TRBD1 identical over 7 bases. Germline V lookup: CDR1 MDHEN, CDR2 SYDVKM. After removal of 6 bases from V and 1 base from J, the junction contained 8 bases not matched to a gene. The CDR3 is 15 amino acids.

CDR3 DNA: TGTGCCAGCAGCTTAGATCGTAGGGCAGGAGCTAACTATGGCTACACCTTC. Translation gives CASSLDRRAGANYGYTF. This chain connects TRBV7-2 to TRBJ1-2; D not certain. V lost 1 base to trimming and J lost 0 bases, with 15 bases between them. Germline loops: CDR1 SGHTA, CDR2 FQGNSA. The CDR3 has 17 amino acids.

This clone was seen many times. The J gene is TRBJ1-5, the V gene TRBV7-8; a possible D gene is TRBD1 (6 bases). The CDR3 is 15 amino acids. The V gene's germline CDR1 is SGHVS and CDR2 FQNEAQ. The V gene lost 3 bases and the J gene lost 2 bases, with 11 bases spanning the gap. CDR3 region: CASSLAGAGNQPQHF. The CDR3 DNA follows: TGTGCCAGCAGCTTGGCAGGGGCTGGCAATCAGCCCCAGCATTTT.

The chain links TRBV7-8 to TRBJ2-7; no reliable D call. Germline CDR1 reads SGHVS; CDR2 reads FQNEAQ. This CDR3 has 14 amino acids. V gave up 1 base and J gave up 2 bases, with 9 bases separating them. The CDR3 region is CASSLGGLTYEQYF. The CDR3 DNA follows: TGTGCCAGCAGCTTAGGGGGTCTCACCTACGAGCAGTACTTC.

The chain is built from TRBV6-5 and TRBJ2-2; TRBD2 matches at 10 bases. The length of the CDR3 is 15 residues. In germline, CDR1 is MNHEY, CDR2 SVGAGI. J lost 5 bases, V lost 5 bases, and 5 bases had no gene match. DNA for the CDR3: TGTGCCAGCAGTCGGGAGACTAGCGGGACCGGGGAGCTGTTTTTT. Translation gives CASSRETSGTGELFF.

Comment on this clone: The same CDR3 can be traced to other DNA sequences in this sample. The gene calls are TRBV9 and TRBJ2-7, with D possibly being TRBD1 or TRBD2 (6 bases each). The CDR3 spans 14 residues. V shed 2 bases and J shed 2 bases, with 11 bases lying between them. CDR1 and CDR2 from the germline V gene are SGDLS and YYNGEE. The CDR3 nucleotides are TGTGCCAGCAGCGTCGGAGGGGGGACCTACGAGCAGTACTTC. It specifies CASSVGGGTYEQYF.

This chain uses TRBV7-9 with TRBJ2-1; D ambiguous. V shed 2 bases and J shed 0 bases, with 14 bases lying between them. Germline V lookup: CDR1 SEHNR, CDR2 FQNEAQ (reference sequence). The CDR3 runs to 17 residues. The CDR3 region is CASSLSHYTSSYNEQFF. DNA of the CDR3: TGTGCCAGCAGCTTAAGCCACTACACCAGCTCCTACAATGAGCAGTTCTTC.

The chain links TRBV9 to TRBJ1-2, with no clear D. The CDR3 is 11 residues long. V was shortened by 3 bases and J by 4 bases, with 4 bases between the two germline ends. Germline V gene sequence: CDR1 SGDLS, CDR2 YYNGEE. Written as DNA, the CDR3 is TGTGCCAGCAGCGGTGTCTATGGCTACACCTTC. Protein: CASSGVYGYTF.

This rearrangement joins TRBV10-2 to TRBJ2-3, with no clear D. From germline, CDR1 is WSHSY and CDR2 SAAADI. The CDR3 is 16 residues long. V was trimmed by 4 bases and J by 1 base, leaving 15 bases between them. The CDR3: CASSVGRRRGTDTQYF. The CDR3 bases are TGCGCCAGCAGTGTAGGACGGCGTCGAGGCACAGATACGCAGTATTTT.

This chain connects TRBV2 to TRBJ2-3, with D perhaps TRBD2 (6 bases). This CDR3 has 11 residues. V lost 10 bases and J lost 6, with 11 bases in between. Germline V gene data show CDR1 as SNHLY and CDR2 as FYNNEI. The DNA for the CDR3 is TGTGCCACCGGGGGTTGGGATACGCAGTATTTT. This codes for CATGGWDTQYF.

V and J are TRBV7-9 and TRBJ2-1; D unresolved. Germline CDR1 and CDR2: SEHNR and FQNEAQ (reference sequence). CDR3 length: 12 residues. Trimming removed 5 bases at V and 9 bases at J, with 11 bases between. The chain's CDR3 is CASSTLLAEQFF. The CDR3 region has the DNA TGTGCCAGCAGCACCCTTTTGGCTGAGCAGTTCTTC.

The rearrangement uses TRBV4-3 and TRBJ2-1; TRBD1 is a possible D gene (6 bases). The V end lost 0 bases, the J end lost 1 base, and 10 bases lay between the germline ends. CDR3 length: 16 residues. CDR1 is LGHNA and CDR2 is YSLEER in the germline V gene. CDR3 nucleotide sequence: TGCGCCAGCAGCCAAGATAGCCAGGGGTCCTACAATGAGCAGTTCTTC. Amino acids: CASSQDSQGSYNEQFF.

This chain connects TRBV7-9 to TRBJ2-7, with D unresolved. The CDR3 has 14 residues. V was trimmed by 3 bases and J by 3 bases, leaving 12 bases between them. Germline V gene sequence: CDR1 SEHNR, CDR2 FQNEAQ (reference sequence). CDR3 in DNA: TGTGCCAGCAGCTTTGCTGGGCCCTTCTACGAGCAGTACTTC. Encoded protein: CASSFAGPFYEQYF.

V usage is TRBV5-6 and J usage is TRBJ2-5; D call uncertain. The CDR3 loop spans 15 amino acids. The V end was cut by 4 bases, the J end by 2 bases, with 15 bases between. CDR1 is SGHDT, CDR2 YYEEEE, per germline. For the CDR3, the DNA is TGTGCCAGCAGCGAGTTATCAGTGACTCAAGAGACCCAGTACTTC. Translation gives CASSELSVTQETQYF.

The V gene is TRBV19, the J gene TRBJ2-1; 7 bases fit TRBD1. The ends lost 8 bases at V and 14 bases at J; junction bases unmatched: 9. Per germline, CDR1 LNHDA and CDR2 SQIVND (reference sequence). The CDR3 sequence is 11 residues long. CDR3 loop: CASRTGQVKFF. In DNA form, the CDR3 reads TGTGCCAGTCGAACCGGACAGGTTAAGTTCTTC.